The 20 T cell receptor beta chains below were found in one sample sequenced in a study of neurological immune-mediated disorders. MiXCR, applied by TCRdb to the 5' RACE reads, yields one record per CDR3 protein. The table has about 18,000 distinct CDR3 sequences, about 15% seen once. Material: CD4+ T cells from blood. These receptors all stem from a woman in her sixties or seventies with HTLV-1-associated myelopathy (HAM/TSP).

This clonotype has a count of ten or more. The chain joins TRBV20-1 to TRBJ2-7; 8 bases agree with TRBD1. The V segment lost 1 base and the J segment 1 base; nucleotides outside the gene matches: 6. The germline gives CDR1 DFQATT, CDR2 SNEGSKA (reference sequence). This CDR3 is built from 15 residues. The CDR3 DNA reads TGCAGTGCTAGAGGTCCCGGACAGGGTTCCTACGAGCAGTACTTC. Residues: CSARGPGQGSYEQYF.

This clonotype has ten or more counts. The chain uses TRBV5-1 and TRBJ2-2; 11 bases are shared with TRBD2. V lost 2 bases and J lost 5; bases outside the gene matches: 2. CDR3 length equals 15 residues. Looked up from germline, CDR1 is SGHRS and CDR2 is YFSETQ. CDR3 sequence (DNA): TGCGCCAGCAGCTTACTAGCGGGAGAAACCGGGGAGCTGTTTTTT. This gives the protein CASSLLAGETGELFF.

This clonotype has ten or more counts. The gene calls are TRBV6-6 and TRBJ1-1; D uncertain. In germline, CDR1 is MNHNY, CDR2 SVGAGI (reference sequence). There are 13 residues in the CDR3. V lost 4 bases and J 4 bases, leaving 10 bases between the germline ends. CDR3 loop: CASSSSTATEAFF. In nucleotides, the CDR3 is TGTGCCAGCAGTTCCTCGACGGCCACTGAAGCTTTCTTT.

This clonotype has at least ten counts. The chain has TRBV20-1 and TRBJ2-3; 7 nucleotides agree with TRBD1. Germline values: CDR1 DFQATT, CDR2 SNEGSKA (reference sequence). The CDR3 sequence is 15 residues long. With 6 bases clipped from V and 1 base from J, the junction kept 10 bases outside the gene matches. The CDR3 sequence is CSALVRGRGTDTQYF. DNA for the CDR3: TGCAGTGCCCTCGTAAGGGGGCGAGGCACAGATACGCAGTATTTT.

The chain joins TRBV19 to TRBJ1-5; no reliable D call. The CDR3 spans 16 residues. Germline CDR1 and CDR2: LNHDA and SQIVND (reference sequence). The ends were cut back, 5 bases at V and 0 bases at J, with 14 bases in the middle. CDR3 coding DNA: TGTGCCAGTAGTGAGTGGAGCCCTTCTAGCAATCAGCCCCAGCATTTT. This encodes CASSEWSPSSNQPQHF.

At least ten counts were recorded for this clonotype. V usage is TRBV14 and J usage is TRBJ1-1, with D tentatively TRBD1 (5 bases). Trimming took off 0 bases at V and 5 bases at J, with 13 bases between the two ends. Germline V gene lookup returns CDR1 SGHDN and CDR2 FVKESK. The CDR3 has 15 residues. The CDR3 DNA reads TGTGCCAGCAGCCAAGAGATGGGGCAGGGAACTGAAGCTTTCTTT. This gives the protein CASSQEMGQGTEAFF.

In its sample, this clonotype was seen many times. This chain joins TRBV20-1 and TRBJ2-7; 8 bases match TRBD1. V was pared by 6 bases and J by 4 bases, with 8 bases of the junction left unmatched. From germline, CDR1 is DFQATT and CDR2 SNEGSKA (reference sequence). This CDR3 comprises 13 residues. CDR3: CSANRDRSYEQYF. In DNA form, the CDR3 reads TGCAGTGCAAACAGGGACAGGAGTTACGAGCAGTACTTC.

The sample holds many counts of this clonotype. J is TRBJ2-7 and V is TRBV10-3, with 12 bases matching TRBD1. V lost 7 bases, J lost 6 bases, and 10 bases stayed unmatched. Germline CDR1 ENHRY, CDR2 SYGVKD. The length of the CDR3 is 15 residues. CDR3 protein: CAINKGGQGAFEQYF. As DNA, the CDR3 is TGTGCCATCAACAAAGGGGGACAGGGGGCTTTCGAGCAGTACTTC.

A remark on this clonotype: A much larger clone sits a single nucleotide away, making a read error possible. The chain carries TRBV18 and TRBJ2-3; D is unresolved. The CDR3 has 12 amino acids. Per germline, CDR1 KGHSH and CDR2 LQKENI. With 3 bases removed from V and 4 bases from J, the gap between germline ends came to 5 bases. The chain's CDR3 is CASSPSSDTQYF. The CDR3 DNA reads TGTGCCAGCTCACCGAGCTCAGATACGCAGTATTTT.

This clonotype has a count of ten or more. This sequence joins TRBV7-8 and TRBJ1-5; D is perhaps TRBD1 (5 bases). There are 13 residues in the CDR3. Germline V gives CDR1 SGHVS, CDR2 FQNEAQ. Trimming shortened V by 3 bases and J by 5 bases, and 8 bases separated the two germline ends. The CDR3 region is CASSFKGDQPQHF. The CDR3 DNA reads as TGTGCCAGCAGCTTCAAAGGGGATCAGCCCCAGCATTTT.

In this sample, this clonotype turned up many times. This chain connects TRBV6-5 to TRBJ1-2, with 7 bases matching TRBD1. Germline V gives CDR1 MNHEY, CDR2 SVGAGI. There are 13 residues in the CDR3. The V and J ends lost 6 bases and 6 bases, in that order; junction bases with no gene match: 7. In nucleotides, the CDR3 is TGTGCCAGCAGGGGGGCCGACAGGGATGGCTACACCTTC. Its protein is CASRGADRDGYTF.

By share of the sample, this clonotype is medium-sized (0.01 to 0.1%). The chain joins TRBV21-1 to TRBJ2-3; the DNA was not used to check the table's D call, TRBD1. TRBV21-1 is a documented pseudogene. The CDR3 extends over 17 amino acids. CDR3 residues: CASSKRKGAASTDTQYF. The CDR3 nucleotides are TGTGCCAGCAGCAAAAGAAAAGGGGCAGCTAGCACAGATACGCAGTATTTT.

At least ten counts were recorded for this clonotype. The rearrangement links TRBV18 to TRBJ1-1; maybe TRBD1 (6 bases). CDR3 length: 15 amino acids. CDR1 is KGHSH and CDR2 is LQKENI in the germline V gene. Trimming stripped 0 bases from V and 1 base from J, with 9 bases between. DNA for the CDR3: TGTGCCAGCTCACCACCCCAGGGGAAGAACACTGAAGCTTTCTTT. Encoded protein: CASSPPQGKNTEAFF.

This clonotype was recorded many times. The rearrangement links TRBV29-1 to TRBJ1-2, with TRBD1 identical over 7 bases. V shed 7 bases, J shed 2 bases, and the junction held 10 bases outside the gene matches. This CDR3 has 14 amino acids. CDR1 and CDR2 (germline): SQVTM, ANQGSEA. The CDR3 reads CSAQGSPFNYGYTF. CDR3 bases: TGCAGCGCACAGGGGTCCCCCTTCAACTATGGCTACACCTTC.

This clonotype was detected ten times or more. The V and J genes are TRBV5-1 and TRBJ2-2; TRBD2 aligns across 7 bases. Looked up from germline, CDR1 is SGHRS and CDR2 is YFSETQ. This CDR3 comprises 17 residues. After removal of 0 bases from V and 0 bases from J, the junction contained 5 bases not matched to a gene. The CDR3 DNA reads TGCGCCAGCAGCTTGGATTCTGCGGGAGCGAACACCGGGGAGCTGTTTTTT. This sequence encodes CASSLDSAGANTGELFF.

This clonotype counts as medium-sized. V gene TRBV3-1 combines with J gene TRBJ2-1; tentative D call: TRBD2 (5 bases). Deletions cut 10 bases from V and 6 bases from J, with 10 bases between. Germline-derived CDR1 and CDR2 are LGHDT and YNNKEL (reference sequence). CDR3 size: 11 residues. The CDR3 DNA reads as TGTGCCACCGGACTTTTCAATGAGCAGTTCTTC. Translating gives CATGLFNEQFF.

This chain connects TRBV11-2 to TRBJ1-4; a weak D match, TRBD1 (5 bases). Germline V lookup: CDR1 SGHAT, CDR2 FQNNGV. The CDR3 spans 16 residues. Trimming shortened V by 2 bases and J by 0 bases, and 10 bases separated the two germline ends. CDR3 in amino acids: CASSLLGDTTNEKLFF. The CDR3 nucleotides read TGTGCCAGCAGCTTATTAGGGGATACAACTAATGAAAAACTGTTTTTT. The full variable domain, in which reference TRBV11-2 and TRBJ1-4 provide the parts outside the CDR3, is EAGVAQSPRYKIIEKRQSVAFWCNPISGHATLYWYQQILGQGPKLLIQFQNNGVVDDSQLPKDRFSAERLKGVDSTLKIQPAKLEDSAVYLCASSLLGDTTNEKLFFGSGTQLSVL.

This clonotype was detected ten times or more. The chain links TRBV9 to TRBJ2-3; 8 bases are shared with TRBD1. Trimming removed 3 bases from V and 8 bases from J; junction bases left unmatched: 11. The germline CDR1 and CDR2 sequences are SGDLS and YYNGEE. The CDR3 length is 15 residues. CDR3 DNA: TGTGCCAGCAGCGCGCAGGGACAGGTTCCAACTACGCAGTATTTT. This encodes CASSAQGQVPTTQYF.

This clonotype was seen many times. The chain uses TRBV24-1 and TRBJ2-3, with 7 bases fitting TRBD1. The CDR3 contains 14 residues. J gave up 2 bases and V 12 bases, and 10 bases lay outside the gene matches. From germline, CDR1 is KGHDR and CDR2 SFDVKD. The CDR3 sequence: CASQDRAYTDTQYF. DNA for the CDR3: TGTGCCTCCCAAGACAGGGCCTACACAGATACGCAGTATTTT.

This clonotype rates as medium-sized. The V and J genes are TRBV7-8 and TRBJ2-7; 9 nucleotides agree with TRBD1. The CDR3 runs 16 residues. The germline gives CDR1 SGHVS, CDR2 FQNEAQ. Losses at the gene ends were 5 bases for V and 2 bases for J; bases not matched to a gene: 10. The CDR3 bases are TGTGCCAGCAGCGTCGCGCCGGGACAGGGAACCTACGAGCAGTACTTC. Its protein is CASSVAPGQGTYEQYF.